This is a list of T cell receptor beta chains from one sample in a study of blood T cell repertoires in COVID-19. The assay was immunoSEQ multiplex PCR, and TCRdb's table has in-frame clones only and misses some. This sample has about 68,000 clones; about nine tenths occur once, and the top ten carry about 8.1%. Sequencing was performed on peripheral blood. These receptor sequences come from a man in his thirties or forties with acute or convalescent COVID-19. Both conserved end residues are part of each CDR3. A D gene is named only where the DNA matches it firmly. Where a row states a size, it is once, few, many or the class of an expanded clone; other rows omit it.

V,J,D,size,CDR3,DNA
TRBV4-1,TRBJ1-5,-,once,CASSQARGPLPQHF,TGCGCCAGCAGCCAAGCACGAGGGCCCTTGCCTCAGCATTTT
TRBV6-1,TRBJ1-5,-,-,CASSEDRVGSQPQHF,TGTGCCAGCAGTGAAGACAGGGTAGGGTCTCAGCCCCAGCATTTT
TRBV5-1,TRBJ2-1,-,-,CASSVDPNSYNEQFF,TGCGCCAGCAGCGTAGATCCTAACTCCTACAATGAGCAGTTCTTC
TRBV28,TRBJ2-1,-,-,CASSILGNEQFF,TGTGCCAGCAGCATACTAGGGAATGAGCAGTTCTTC
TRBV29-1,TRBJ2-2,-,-,CSVERENTGELFF,TGCAGCGTTGAGCGGGAGAACACCGGGGAGCTGTTTTTT
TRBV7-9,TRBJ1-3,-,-,CASSFGQLSGNTIYF,TGTGCCAGCAGCTTTGGGCAGCTCTCTGGAAACACCATATATTTT
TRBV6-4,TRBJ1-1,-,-,CASSDVDRALVGQENTEAFF,TGTGCCAGCAGTGACGTCGATCGCGCGTTAGTTGGGCAGGAGAACACTGAAGCTTTCTTT
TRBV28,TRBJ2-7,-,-,CASSFRALLSYEQYF,TGTGCCAGCAGTTTCAGGGCCCTACTCTCCTACGAGCAGTACTTC
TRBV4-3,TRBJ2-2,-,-,CASSQVVVTGELFF,TGCGCCAGCAGCCAAGTGGTAGTCACCGGGGAGCTGTTTTTT
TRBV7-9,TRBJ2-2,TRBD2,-,CASSFVGGAGELFF,TGTGCCAGCAGCTTCGTGGGAGGGGCCGGGGAGCTGTTTTTT
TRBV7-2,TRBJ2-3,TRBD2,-,CASSVPAGAETDTQYF,TGTGCCAGCAGCGTCCCGGCGGGAGCGGAGACAGATACGCAGTATTTT
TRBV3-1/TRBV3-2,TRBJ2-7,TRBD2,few,CASSLTSGAYEQYF,TGTGCCAGCAGCCTGACTAGCGGAGCCTACGAGCAGTACTTC
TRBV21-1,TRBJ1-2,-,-,CASSKEKGDYGYTF,TGTGCCAGCAGCAAAGAAAAGGGAGACTATGGCTACACCTTC
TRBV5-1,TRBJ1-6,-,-,CASSLETLGSSPLHF,TGCGCCAGCAGCTTGGAGACGCTGGGGAGTTCACCCCTCCACTTT
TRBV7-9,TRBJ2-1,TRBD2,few,CASRTSGYNEQFF,TGTGCCAGTCGGACTAGCGGTTACAATGAGCAGTTCTTC
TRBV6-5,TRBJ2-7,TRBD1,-,CASSPRQGAEQYF,TGTGCCAGCAGTCCCCGACAGGGCGCCGAGCAGTACTTC
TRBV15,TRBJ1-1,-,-,CATSHRSGTEAFF,TGTGCCACCAGCCATAGATCGGGGACTGAAGCTTTCTTT
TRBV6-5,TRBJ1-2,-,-,CASSHRAAGPYGYTF,TGTGCCAGCAGTCACAGGGCCGCCGGGCCTTATGGCTACACCTTC
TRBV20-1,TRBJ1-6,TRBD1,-,CSASTLTGGFSPLHF,TGCAGTGCTAGTACCTTGACAGGGGGCTTTTCACCCCTCCACTTT
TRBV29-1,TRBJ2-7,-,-,CSANGQTYEQYF,TGCAGCGCAAATGGACAGACCTACGAGCAGTACTTC
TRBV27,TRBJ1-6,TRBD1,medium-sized,CASSLKSGTGGRGRQSPLHF,TGTGCCAGCAGTTTAAAGTCCGGGACAGGGGGCCGTGGTAGACAATCACCCCTCCACTTT
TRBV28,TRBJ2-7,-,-,CASSPPPGEQYF,TGTGCCAGCAGTCCGCCCCCGGGGGAGCAGTACTTC
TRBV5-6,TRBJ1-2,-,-,CASQGKGRSGYTF,TGTGCCAGCCAGGGGAAGGGGCGGAGTGGCTACACCTTC
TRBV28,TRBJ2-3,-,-,CASSYGAPNTDTQYF,TGTGCCAGCAGTTATGGGGCCCCCAACACAGATACGCAGTATTTT
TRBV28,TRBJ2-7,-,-,CASGPEYEQYF,TGTGCCAGCGGTCCCGAGTACGAGCAGTACTTC
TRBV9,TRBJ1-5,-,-,CASSGGGNQPQHF,TGTGCCAGCAGCGGCGGGGGCAATCAGCCCCAGCATTTT
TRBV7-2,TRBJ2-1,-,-,CASSQTQVHEQFF,TGTGCCAGCAGCCAAACACAGGTGCATGAGCAGTTCTTC
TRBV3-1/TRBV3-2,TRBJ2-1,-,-,CASSQDEFTRTVYNEQFF,TGTGCCAGCAGCCAAGATGAGTTTACTAGGACAGTCTACAATGAGCAGTTCTTC
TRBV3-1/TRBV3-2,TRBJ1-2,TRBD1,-,CASSQMSGQGIYGYTF,TGTGCCAGCAGCCAAATGTCGGGACAGGGAATATATGGCTACACCTTC
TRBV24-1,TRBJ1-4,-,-,CATRPNGGVTNEKLFF,TGTGCCACCAGGCCCAACGGAGGGGTCACTAATGAAAAACTGTTTTTT
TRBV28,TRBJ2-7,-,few,CASSFRTFRSYEQYF,TGTGCCAGCAGTTTCAGGACTTTTCGCTCCTACGAGCAGTACTTC
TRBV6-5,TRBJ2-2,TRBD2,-,CAVLTSGSWELFF,TGTGCCGTCCTGACTAGCGGGAGCTGGGAGCTGTTTTTT
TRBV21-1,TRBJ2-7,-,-,CASSKAAGFRGYEQYF,TGTGCCAGCAGCAAAGCAGCGGGATTCAGGGGCTACGAGCAGTACTTC
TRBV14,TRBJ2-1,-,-,CASSQVLLPPPNEQFF,TGTGCCAGCAGCCAAGTACTCCTACCGCCACCGAATGAGCAGTTCTTC
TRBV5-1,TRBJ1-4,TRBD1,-,CASSHGQGRGEKLFF,TGCGCCAGCAGCCACGGACAGGGTAGAGGTGAAAAACTGTTTTTT
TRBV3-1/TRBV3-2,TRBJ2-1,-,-,CASSYGGQLSFF,TGTGCCAGCAGCTACGGGGGACAGTTATCTTTCTTC